The clone carrying this TCR beta chain appeared a few times. What it recognizes is unknown. The source of the sample is a study of identical twins. Notes on the study in general: Insertions were reduced in abundant cord blood beta clonotypes but not in memory repertoires. A cross-sectional statistical analysis, not follow-up of the same donors, supported the conclusions. Twin-shared out-of-frame alpha sequences were enriched for low generation probability.

Trimming at V came to 1 base and at J to 4 bases, leaving 5 bases not matched to a gene. Per the germline V gene, CDR1 is KGHDR and CDR2 is SFDVKD. This CDR3 comprises 16 residues. A universal primer site came from template switching; cDNA carried unique molecular identifiers. TCRdb re-called the 5' RACE reads through MiXCR, storing one row per CDR3 protein. The sample carries about 690,000 distinct CDR3 sequences, around 6% recorded once. The TCR originated in a man younger than 30 in good health. Sequenced sample: naive T cells sorted from blood. This chain joins TRBV24-1 and TRBJ2-3; 9 nucleotides align to TRBD1. The CDR3: CATSDLRQGGADTQYF. CDR3 sequence (DNA): TGTGCCACCAGTGATTTAAGACAGGGGGGAGCAGATACGCAGTATTTT.